Sequencing of this TCR beta chain was carried out in a study of low-dose radiotherapy and immunotherapy resistance in tumors. On the study more broadly: Cohort 1 got 0.5 Gy per fraction every 2 weeks, 6.5 Gy in total. TRAV- and TRBV-specific primers, spanning alpha and beta chains, primed first-strand cDNA.

This clonotype has ten or more counts. Time point of the sample: after trial treatment. Treatment meaning: LDRT plus nivolumab, ipilimumab, low-dose cyclophosphamide and aspirin (RACIN trial). Enrollment required an advanced solid tumor negative for tumor-infiltrating lymphocytes. V was pared by 4 bases and J by 1 base, with 14 bases between. Germline values: CDR1 SGHTA, CDR2 FQGNSA. The CDR3 is 16 amino acids. The authors amplified TCRs for around 20 PCR cycles with a constant-region primer and a V-primer adapter. TCRdb redid the calling of the reads with MiXCR, one entry per CDR3 protein. The repertoire holds 50,000 or so distinct CDR3 sequences, with roughly 33% as singletons.

The V gene is TRBV7-2, the J gene TRBJ1-3; D not certain. Sequenced here: PBMCs, sampled after low-dose radiotherapy plus immunotherapy. This TCR derives from a male donor with rectosigmoid adenocarcinoma. The CDR3: CASSSQGASSGNTIYF. CDR3 sequence (DNA): TGTGCCAGCAGCTCCCAAGGCGCCAGTTCTGGAAACACCATATATTTT.